This T cell receptor (beta chain) was documented in a study of early T cells in non-severe SARS-CoV-2 infection. About the study: Unsorted whole-blood RNA was sequenced in bulk, leaving chains unpaired.

This clonotype was detected a few times. Its specificity is not known. Unique molecular identifiers were added to individual cDNA molecules. Each CDR3 protein gets one entry after TCRdb re-called the 5' RACE reads with MiXCR. The table lists about 48,000 distinct CDR3 sequences, approximately 9.8% of them singletons, with roughly 8% in the top ten. This CDR3 has 14 amino acids. In germline, CDR1 is SGDLS, CDR2 YYNGEE. Trimming shortened V by 0 bases and J by 2 bases, and 8 bases separated the two germline ends. The study, taken as a whole, reports: Reliance on VDJdb matching favored anti-spike CD8 responses; private and CD4 specificities were missed.

Sequencing used whole blood. This TCR was recovered from an adult who was a healthcare worker with PCR-confirmed SARS-CoV-2 infection or an uninfected control (not recorded which). The chain has TRBV9 and TRBJ1-1; maybe TRBD1 (6 bases). DNA of the CDR3: TGTGCCAGCAGCGTAGGGACAGACAACACTGAAGCTTTCTTT. Protein product: CASSVGTDNTEAFF.